This TCR beta chain was obtained from a study of early T cells in non-severe SARS-CoV-2 infection. Study information: Chains were not paired, and sequencing was done on bulk RNA from unsorted whole blood.

Germline V gene data show CDR1 as MNHNY and CDR2 as SVGAGI (reference sequence). The CDR3 spans 12 residues. V dropped 5 bases and J dropped 2 bases, with 7 bases sitting between them. Attached unique molecular identifiers marked individual cDNA molecules. TCRdb reprocessed the 5' RACE reads via MiXCR and lists one record per CDR3 protein. Found here are 50,000 to 60,000 distinct CDR3 sequences, 8.5% to 12% of them singletons; the top ten hold roughly 4.8%. This clonotype was picked up many times. The receptor was derived from an adult who was a healthcare worker with PCR-confirmed SARS-CoV-2 infection or an uninfected control (not recorded which). The chain has TRBV6-6 and TRBJ2-7; D unclear. Sequencing used whole blood. In nucleotides, the CDR3 is TGTGCCAGCAGTGGGGTGCCCTACGAGCAGTACTTC. The encoded protein is CASSGVPYEQYF.